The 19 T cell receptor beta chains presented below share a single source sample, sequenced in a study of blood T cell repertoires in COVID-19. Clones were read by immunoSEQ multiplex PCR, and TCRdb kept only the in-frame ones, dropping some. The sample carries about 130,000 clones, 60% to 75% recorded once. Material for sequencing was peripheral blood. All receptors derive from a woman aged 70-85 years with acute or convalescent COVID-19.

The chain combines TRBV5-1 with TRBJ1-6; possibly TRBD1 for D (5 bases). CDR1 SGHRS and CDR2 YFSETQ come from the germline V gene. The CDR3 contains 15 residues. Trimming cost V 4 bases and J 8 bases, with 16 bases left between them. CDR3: CASSGDSRNYSPLHF. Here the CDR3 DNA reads TGCGCCAGCAGCGGCGACAGTCGTAATTATTCACCCCTCCACTTT. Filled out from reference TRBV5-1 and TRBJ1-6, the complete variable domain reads KAGVTQTPRYLIKTRGQQVTLSCSPISGHRSVSWYQQTPGQGLQFLFEYFSETQRNKGNFPGRFSGRQFSNSRSEMNVSTLELGDSALYLCASSGDSRNYSPLHFGNGTRLTVT.

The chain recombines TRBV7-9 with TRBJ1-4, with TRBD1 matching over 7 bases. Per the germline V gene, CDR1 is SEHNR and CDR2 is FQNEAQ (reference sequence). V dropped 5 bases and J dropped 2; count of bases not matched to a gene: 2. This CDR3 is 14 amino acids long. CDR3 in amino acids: CASSRDSTNEKLFF. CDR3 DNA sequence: TGTGCCAGCAGCCGGGACAGCACTAATGAAAAACTGTTTTTT.

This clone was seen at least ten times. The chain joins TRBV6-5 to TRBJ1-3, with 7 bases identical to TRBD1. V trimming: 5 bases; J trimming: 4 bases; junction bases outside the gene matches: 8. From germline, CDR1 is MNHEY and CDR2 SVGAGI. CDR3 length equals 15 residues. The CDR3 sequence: CASSTDRALGNTIYF. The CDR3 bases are TGTGCCAGCAGTACCGACAGGGCCCTAGGAAACACCATATATTTT.

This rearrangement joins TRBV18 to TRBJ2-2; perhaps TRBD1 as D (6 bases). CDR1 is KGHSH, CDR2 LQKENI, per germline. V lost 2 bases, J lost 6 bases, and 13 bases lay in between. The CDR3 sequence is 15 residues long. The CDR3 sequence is CASSPVGALSGELFF. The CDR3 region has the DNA TGTGCCAGCTCACCAGTGGGGGCCTTATCCGGGGAGCTGTTTTTT.

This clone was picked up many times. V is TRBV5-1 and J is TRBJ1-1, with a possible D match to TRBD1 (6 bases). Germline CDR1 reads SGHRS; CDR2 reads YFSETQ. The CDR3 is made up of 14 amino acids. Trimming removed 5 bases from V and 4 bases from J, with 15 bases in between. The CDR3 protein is CASSLQGRTTEAFF. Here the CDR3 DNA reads TGCGCCAGCAGTTTACAGGGTAGGACCACTGAAGCTTTCTTT.

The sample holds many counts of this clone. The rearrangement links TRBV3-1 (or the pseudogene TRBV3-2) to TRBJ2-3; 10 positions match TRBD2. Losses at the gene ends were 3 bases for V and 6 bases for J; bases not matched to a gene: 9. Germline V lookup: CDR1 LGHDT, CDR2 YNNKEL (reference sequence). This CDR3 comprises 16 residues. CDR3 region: CASSHAIAGGTDTQYF. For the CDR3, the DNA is TGTGCCAGCAGCCACGCTATAGCGGGGGGTACGGATACGCAGTATTTT.

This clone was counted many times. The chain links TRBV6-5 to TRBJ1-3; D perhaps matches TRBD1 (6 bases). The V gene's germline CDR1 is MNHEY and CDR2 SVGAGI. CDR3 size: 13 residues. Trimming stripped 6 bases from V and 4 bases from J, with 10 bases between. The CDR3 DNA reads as TGTGCCAGCAGCTCACAGGGCGGAAACACCATATATTTT. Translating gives CASSSQGGNTIYF.

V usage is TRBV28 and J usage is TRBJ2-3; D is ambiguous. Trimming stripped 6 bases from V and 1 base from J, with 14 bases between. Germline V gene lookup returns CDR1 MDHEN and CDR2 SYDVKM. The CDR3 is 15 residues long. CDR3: CASSPSGRGTDTQYF. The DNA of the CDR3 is TGTGCCAGCAGCCCGTCCGGCCGGGGCACAGATACGCAGTATTTT. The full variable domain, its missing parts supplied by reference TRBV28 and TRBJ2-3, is DVKVTQSSRYLVKRTGEKVFLECVQDMDHENMFWYRQDPGLGLRLIYFSYDVKMKEKGDIPEGYSVSREKKERFSLILESASTNQTSMYLCASSPSGRGTDTQYFGPGTRLTVL.

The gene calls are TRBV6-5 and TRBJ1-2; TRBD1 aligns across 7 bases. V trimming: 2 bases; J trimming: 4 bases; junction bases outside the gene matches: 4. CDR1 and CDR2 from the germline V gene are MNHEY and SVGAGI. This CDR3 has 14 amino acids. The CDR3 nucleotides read TGTGCCAGCAGTTACACAGGGGACACCTATGGCTACACCTTC. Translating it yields CASSYTGDTYGYTF.

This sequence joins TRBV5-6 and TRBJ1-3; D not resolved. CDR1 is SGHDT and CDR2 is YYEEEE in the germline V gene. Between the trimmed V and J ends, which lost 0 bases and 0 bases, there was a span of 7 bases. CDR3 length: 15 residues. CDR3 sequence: CASSLVGSSGNTIYF. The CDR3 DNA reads TGTGCCAGCAGCTTGGTGGGCAGCTCTGGAAACACCATATATTTT.

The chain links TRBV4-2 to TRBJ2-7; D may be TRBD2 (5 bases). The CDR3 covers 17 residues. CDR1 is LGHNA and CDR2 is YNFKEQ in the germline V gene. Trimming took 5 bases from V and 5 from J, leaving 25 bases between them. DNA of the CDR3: TGTGCCAGCAGCGAAAGGAGATCTCGGGAACTCGGAGACGAGCAGTACTTC. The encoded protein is CASSERRSRELGDEQYF.

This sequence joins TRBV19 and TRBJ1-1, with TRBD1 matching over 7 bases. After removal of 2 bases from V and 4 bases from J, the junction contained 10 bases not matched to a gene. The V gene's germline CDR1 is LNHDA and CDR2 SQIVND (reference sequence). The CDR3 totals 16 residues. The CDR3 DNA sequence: TGTGCCAGTAGTATACTAAACAGGGGATTGAGCACTGAAGCTTTCTTT. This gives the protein CASSILNRGLSTEAFF.

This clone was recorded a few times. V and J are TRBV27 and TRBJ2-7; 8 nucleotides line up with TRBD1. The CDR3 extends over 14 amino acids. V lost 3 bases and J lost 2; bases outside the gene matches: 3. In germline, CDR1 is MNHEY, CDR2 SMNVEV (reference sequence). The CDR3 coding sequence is TGTGCCAGCAGTTTTGGGACAGGTCCCTACGAGCAGTACTTC. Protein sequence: CASSFGTGPYEQYF.

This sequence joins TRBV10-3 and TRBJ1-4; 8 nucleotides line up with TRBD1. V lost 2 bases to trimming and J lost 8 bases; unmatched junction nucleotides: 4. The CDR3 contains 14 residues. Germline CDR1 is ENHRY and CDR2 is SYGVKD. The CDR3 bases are TGTGCCATCAGTGAGGGGACAGGTCGCGAAAAACTGTTTTTT. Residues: CAISEGTGREKLFF.

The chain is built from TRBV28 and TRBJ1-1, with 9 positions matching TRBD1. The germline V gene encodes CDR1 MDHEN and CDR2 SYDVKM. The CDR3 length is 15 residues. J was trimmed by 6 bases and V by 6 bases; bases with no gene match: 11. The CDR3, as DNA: TGTGCCAGCAGCCAGAAAGAGGGACAGGGTCCTGAAGCTTTCTTT. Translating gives CASSQKEGQGPEAFF.

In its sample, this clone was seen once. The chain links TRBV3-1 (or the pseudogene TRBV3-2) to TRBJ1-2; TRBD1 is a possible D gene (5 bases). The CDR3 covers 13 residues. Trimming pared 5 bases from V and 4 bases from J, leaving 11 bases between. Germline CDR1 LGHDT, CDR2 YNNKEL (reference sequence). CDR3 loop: CASSAGESYGYTF. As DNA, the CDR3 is TGTGCCAGCAGCGCGGGGGAGAGCTATGGCTACACCTTC.

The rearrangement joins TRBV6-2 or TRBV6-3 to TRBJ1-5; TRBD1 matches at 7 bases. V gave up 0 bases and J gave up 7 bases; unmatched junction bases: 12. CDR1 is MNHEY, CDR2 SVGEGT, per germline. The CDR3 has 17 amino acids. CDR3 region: CASSYSRTGAPLQPQHF. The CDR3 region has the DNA TGTGCCAGCAGTTACTCCCGGACAGGAGCCCCCCTACAGCCCCAGCATTTT.

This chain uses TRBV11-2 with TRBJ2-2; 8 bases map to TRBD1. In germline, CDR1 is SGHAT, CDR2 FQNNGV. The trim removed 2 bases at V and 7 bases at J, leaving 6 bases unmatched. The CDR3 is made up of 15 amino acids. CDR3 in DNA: TGTGCCAGCAGCTTAACCAGGGGGCTCGACGGGGAGCTGTTTTTT. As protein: CASSLTRGLDGELFF.

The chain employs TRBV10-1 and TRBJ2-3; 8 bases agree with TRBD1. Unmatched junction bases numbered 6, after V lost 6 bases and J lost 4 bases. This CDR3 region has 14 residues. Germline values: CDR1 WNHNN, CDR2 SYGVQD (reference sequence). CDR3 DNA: TGCGCCAGCAGGGGAGACAGGGGAGCAGATACGCAGTATTTT. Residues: CASRGDRGADTQYF.